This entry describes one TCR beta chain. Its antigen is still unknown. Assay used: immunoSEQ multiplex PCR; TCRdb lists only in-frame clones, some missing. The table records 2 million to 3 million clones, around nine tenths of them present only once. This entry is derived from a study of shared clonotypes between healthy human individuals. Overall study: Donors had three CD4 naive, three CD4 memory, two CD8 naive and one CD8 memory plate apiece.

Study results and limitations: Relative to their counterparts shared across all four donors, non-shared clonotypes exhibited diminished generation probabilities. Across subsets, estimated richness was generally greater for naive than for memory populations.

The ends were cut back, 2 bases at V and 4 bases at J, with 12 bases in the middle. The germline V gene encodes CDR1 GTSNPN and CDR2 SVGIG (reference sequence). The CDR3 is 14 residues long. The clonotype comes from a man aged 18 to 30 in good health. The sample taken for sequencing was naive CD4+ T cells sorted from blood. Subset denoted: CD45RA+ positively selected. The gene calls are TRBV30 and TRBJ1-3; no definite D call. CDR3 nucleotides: TGTGCCTGGAGTTCGAGCTACCGAGGAAACACCATATATTTT. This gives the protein CAWSSSYRGNTIYF.